This TCR beta chain stems from a study of vaccination effects on CD4 cells after COVID-19. ViraFEST assay sequencing came after antigen-specific CD4+ T cells were expanded with viral peptide pools. CD4+ T cell isolation took place after 10 days of culture. Trimming pared 7 bases from V and 3 bases from J, leaving 9 bases between. Germline lookup yields CDR1 SNHLY and CDR2 FYNNEI. CDR3 length: 12 amino acids. Findings of the study overall: Healthy vaccinees had only 1 of 255 vaccine-induced clones cross-react with common cold coronaviruses.

Only in-frame clones appear in the TCRdb table, and some are missing; sequencing was by immunoSEQ multiplex PCR. The data contain tens of thousands of clones, roughly 76% of them singletons. Comment on this clone: Antigen: not known.

The gene calls are TRBV2 and TRBJ2-5; D is unresolved. This clonotype was obtained from a human donor who received a COVID-19 vaccine. Sample: CD4+ T cells from PBMCs cultured with HCoV-229E spike peptides, taken before COVID-19 vaccination. The CDR3 DNA reads as TGTGCCAGCACAGGACCTGAAGAGACCCAGTACTTC. It is translated as CASTGPEETQYF. The variable domain in full, with the rest retrieved from reference TRBV2 and TRBJ2-5, is EPEVTQTPSHQVTQMGQEVILRCVPISNHLYFYWYRQILGQKVEFLVSFYNNEISEKSEIFDDQFSVERPDGSNFTLKIRSTKLEDSAMYFCASTGPEETQYFGPGTRLLVL.